Below, 22 T cell receptor beta chains from the same sample are listed, as sequenced in a study of immune evolution from preneoplasia to lung adenocarcinoma. Here immunoSEQ multiplex PCR was the method, and the copy in TCRdb shows in-frame clones only, minus some. The table lists a few thousand clones, around 70% of them singletons. Sequenced: FFPE adjacent normal lung tissue. The receptors were gathered from a person aged 60-79 years with lung adenocarcinoma.

The chain employs TRBV7-3 and TRBJ2-1; TRBD1 might be the D (5 bases). The CDR3 has 14 amino acids. Trimming shortened V by 3 bases and J by 4 bases, and 10 bases separated the two germline ends. Germline V gene data show CDR1 as SGHTA and CDR2 as FQGTGA. The CDR3 protein is CASSFGRQYNEQFF. The CDR3 DNA reads TGTGCCAGCAGCTTTGGACGACAGTACAATGAGCAGTTCTTC.

This clone was counted between two and nine times. At the DNA level, this CDR3 is encoded by other sequences in the same sample as well. V usage is TRBV6-6 and J usage is TRBJ1-5; weak D call: TRBD1 (6 bases). The germline V and J ends were trimmed by 0 bases and 5 bases, with 11 bases remaining between them. CDR3 length equals 15 residues. Germline-derived CDR1 and CDR2 are MNHNY and SVGAGI (reference sequence). The CDR3 DNA sequence: TGTGCCAGCAGTTACTCCTCAGGGGAGGATCAGCCCCAGCATTTT. Encoded protein: CASSYSSGEDQPQHF.

This chain joins TRBV28 and TRBJ2-5; 7 nucleotides line up with TRBD2. This CDR3 contains 14 residues. With V trimmed by 3 bases and J by 5 bases, 6 bases remained unmatched. Germline V lookup: CDR1 MDHEN, CDR2 SYDVKM. CDR3 in DNA: TGTGCCAGCAGTTTTGGCGGGAGTGGGGAGACCCAGTACTTC. Its translation is CASSFGGSGETQYF.

The gene calls are TRBV10-1 and TRBJ1-2; the match to TRBD1 covers 9 bases. V was pared by 6 bases and J by 7 bases, with 0 bases of the junction left unmatched. The CDR3 has 11 amino acids. Germline values: CDR1 WNHNN, CDR2 SYGVQD (reference sequence). CDR3 DNA sequence: TGCGCCAGCAGGACAGGGGGTGGCTACACCTTC. The encoded protein is CASRTGGGYTF.

The rearrangement links TRBV9 to TRBJ2-3, with a possible D match to TRBD1 (5 bases). Trimming removed 1 base from V and 4 bases from J, with 7 bases in between. The CDR3 runs 13 residues. Germline-derived CDR1 and CDR2 are SGDLS and YYNGEE. This CDR3 is CASSVWGPDTQYF. CDR3 in DNA: TGTGCCAGCAGCGTATGGGGCCCAGATACGCAGTATTTT.

The rearrangement joins TRBV28 to TRBJ2-7; 7 bases are shared with TRBD2. J gave up 3 bases and V 2 bases, and 4 bases lay outside the gene matches. Germline lookup yields CDR1 MDHEN and CDR2 SYDVKM. The CDR3 sequence is 14 residues long. CDR3 DNA sequence: TGTGCCAGCAGTTTAATAGGGACTAACTACGAGCAGTACTTC. Protein product: CASSLIGTNYEQYF.

The rearrangement uses TRBV18 and TRBJ1-2; D may be TRBD1 (6 bases). This CDR3 spans 12 amino acids. Trimming shortened V by 1 base and J by 9 bases, and 9 bases separated the two germline ends. Germline CDR1 and CDR2: KGHSH and LQKENI. In nucleotides, the CDR3 is TGTGCCAGCTCACCACGGACAGAGCGCTACACCTTC. Its protein product is CASSPRTERYTF.

The chain combines TRBV29-1 with TRBJ2-3; 9 bases fit TRBD1. Trimming at V came to 6 bases and at J to 5 bases, leaving 12 bases not matched to a gene. CDR3 size: 15 residues. Germline-derived CDR1 and CDR2 are SQVTM and ANQGSEA. The CDR3 nucleotides read TGCAGCGTCGACCCCGGGACAGGGTATGGAGATACGCAGTATTTT. Its translation is CSVDPGTGYGDTQYF.

The rearrangement joins TRBV7-3 to TRBJ2-5; perhaps TRBD2 as D (6 bases). CDR1 SGHTA and CDR2 FQGTGA come from the germline V gene. The CDR3 consists of 14 residues. V lost 2 bases and J lost 5, with 12 bases in between. Here the CDR3 reads CASSLSAGSETQYF. The DNA of the CDR3 is TGTGCCAGCAGCTTATCTGCCGGGAGTGAGACCCAGTACTTC.

The rearrangement joins TRBV30 to TRBJ2-7, with TRBD1 matching over 7 bases. The CDR3 consists of 11 residues. V was clipped by 5 bases and J by 7 bases; unmatched bases: 5. The germline gives CDR1 GTSNPN, CDR2 SVGIG (reference sequence). CDR3 nucleotides: TGTGCCTGGCAAACAGGGGTAGAGCAGTACTTC. Encoded protein: CAWQTGVEQYF.

This chain connects TRBV4-1 to TRBJ2-5; 7 nucleotides match TRBD2. V dropped 0 bases and J dropped 3; count of bases not matched to a gene: 10. CDR3 size: 17 residues. Germline V gives CDR1 MGHRA, CDR2 YSYEKL. The CDR3, as DNA: TGCGCCAGCAGCCAAGATCGGTTGGCTAGCGGAGAAGAGACCCAGTACTTC. It codes for CASSQDRLASGEETQYF.

This rearrangement joins TRBV28 to TRBJ1-5; D remains ambiguous. The CDR3 runs to 15 residues. Germline V gives CDR1 MDHEN, CDR2 SYDVKM. V dropped 4 bases and J dropped 1 base, with 11 bases sitting between them. CDR3 DNA: TGTGCCAGCAGTTACTCCGACGGGAGCAATCAGCCCCAGCATTTT. Amino acids: CASSYSDGSNQPQHF.

The rearrangement links TRBV10-1 to TRBJ2-7, with TRBD2 matching over 12 bases. The V gene's germline CDR1 is WNHNN and CDR2 SYGVQD (reference sequence). The length of the CDR3 is 15 residues. V gave up 6 bases and J gave up 7 bases; unmatched junction bases: 10. This chain's CDR3 is CASRFPASGRGEQYF. The CDR3 DNA reads as TGCGCCAGCAGGTTTCCGGCTAGCGGGAGGGGTGAGCAGTACTTC.

The chain links TRBV11-2 to TRBJ2-1; D is possibly TRBD1 (6 bases). CDR1 is SGHAT, CDR2 FQNNGV, per germline. Trimming removed 0 bases from V and 2 bases from J, with 8 bases in between. The CDR3 has 15 amino acids. The CDR3: CASSLETGPYNEQFF. CDR3 coding DNA: TGTGCCAGCAGCTTAGAGACAGGTCCCTACAATGAGCAGTTCTTC. The full variable domain, with the rest looked up from reference TRBV11-2 and TRBJ2-1, is EAGVAQSPRYKIIEKRQSVAFWCNPISGHATLYWYQQILGQGPKLLIQFQNNGVVDDSQLPKDRFSAERLKGVDSTLKIQPAKLEDSAVYLCASSLETGPYNEQFFGPGTRLTVL.

This clone appeared a few times. The chain has TRBV6-1 and TRBJ2-3, with TRBD2 identical over 7 bases. There are 14 residues in the CDR3. Germline V gene sequence: CDR1 MNHNS, CDR2 SASEGT. V shed 5 bases, J shed 4 bases, and the junction held 6 bases outside the gene matches. DNA of the CDR3: TGTGCCAGCAGTCCGGCGGGAGAGGCAGATACGCAGTATTTT. Protein: CASSPAGEADTQYF.

J is TRBJ2-7 and V is TRBV9, with D tentatively TRBD2 (5 bases). V was shortened by 0 bases and J by 4 bases, with 11 bases between the two germline ends. The CDR3 length is 14 residues. Germline V gives CDR1 SGDLS, CDR2 YYNGEE. The CDR3 coding sequence is TGTGCCAGCAGCGTAGGGGGAGTTCCGTACGAGCAGTACTTC. Translating it yields CASSVGGVPYEQYF.

The gene calls are TRBV6-5 and TRBJ1-2; D not resolved. CDR3 length: 13 residues. V was trimmed by 5 bases and J by 8 bases, leaving 15 bases between them. Looked up from germline, CDR1 is MNHEY and CDR2 is SVGAGI. The CDR3 is CASSLGWVGGYTF. CDR3 bases: TGTGCCAGCAGTCTCGGCTGGGTAGGGGGCTACACCTTC.

This clone was seen a few times. The gene calls are TRBV28 and TRBJ2-7; 7 nucleotides line up with TRBD2. Germline lookup yields CDR1 MDHEN and CDR2 SYDVKM. CDR3 length: 15 residues. The ends lost 1 base at V and 6 bases at J; junction bases unmatched: 9. CDR3 DNA: TGTGCCAGCAGTTTATTGAATCGGGGGGAGACCGAGCAGTACTTC. This sequence encodes CASSLLNRGETEQYF.

This chain joins TRBV10-3 and TRBJ1-5; D unresolved. There are 14 residues in the CDR3. Germline V gene sequence: CDR1 ENHRY, CDR2 SYGVKD. The ends were cut back, 6 bases at V and 0 bases at J, with 9 bases in the middle. The CDR3 region is CAISTEVSNQPQHF. As DNA, the CDR3 is TGTGCCATCAGCACCGAGGTTAGCAATCAGCCCCAGCATTTT.

This clone was detected only once. This sequence joins TRBV27 and TRBJ1-5; 8 nucleotides agree with TRBD1. The germline gives CDR1 MNHEY, CDR2 SMNVEV (reference sequence). The CDR3 is 16 residues long. With 6 bases clipped from V and 3 bases from J, the junction kept 10 bases outside the gene matches. CDR3 amino acids: CASRAEGQGYNQPQHF. For the CDR3, the DNA is TGTGCCAGCAGGGCAGAAGGACAGGGCTACAATCAGCCCCAGCATTTT.

This sequence joins TRBV19 and TRBJ1-5, with D uncertain. The CDR3 length is 13 residues. V lost 0 bases to trimming and J lost 4 bases, with 4 bases between them. Germline CDR1 reads LNHDA; CDR2 reads SQIVND (reference sequence). The CDR3 nucleotides are TGTGCCAGTAGTATAGAGCCGAATCAGCCCCAGCATTTT. Translated: CASSIEPNQPQHF.

This clone was observed a single time. V gene TRBV6-6 combines with J gene TRBJ2-2; TRBD2 aligns across 8 bases. Germline V gene data show CDR1 as MNHNY and CDR2 as SVGAGI (reference sequence). The CDR3 consists of 16 residues. Losses at the gene ends were 7 bases for V and 1 base for J; bases not matched to a gene: 8. The CDR3 is CASTLRGGRNTGELFF. DNA of the CDR3: TGTGCCAGCACCCTCCGGGGGGGCAGGAACACCGGGGAGCTGTTTTTT.